The next 10 T cell receptor beta chains were all read from a single sample in a study of T cells in Graves' hyperthyroidism and ophthalmopathy. It was RNA transcripts that yielded the amplified TCR beta CDR3 regions. RT-PCR in the first round (using the HTBI primer set) targeted the TCR CDR3. TCRdb processed the multiplex PCR reads anew with MiXCR; each CDR3 protein has one entry. Among nearly 250,000 distinct CDR3 sequences listed, approximately 16% were seen once. What was sequenced was blood. Source of these receptors: a woman aged 18-35 years with Graves' ophthalmopathy.

This clonotype was seen at least ten times. The chain uses TRBV24-1 and TRBJ1-1; TRBD1 is a possible D gene (6 bases). CDR1 is KGHDR and CDR2 is SFDVKD in the germline V gene. Trimming pared 1 base from V and 8 bases from J, leaving 7 bases between. This CDR3 contains 12 residues. Written as DNA, the CDR3 is TGTGCCACCAGTGATTTTCAGGGGGAAGCTTTCTTT. This sequence encodes CATSDFQGEAFF.

The table lists this clonotype with many counts. V usage is TRBV9 and J usage is TRBJ2-3, with TRBD2 matching over 14 bases. Trimming took 5 bases from V and 3 from J; bases not matched to a gene: 11. There are 18 residues in the CDR3. CDR1 is SGDLS, CDR2 YYNGEE, per germline. CDR3 in DNA: TGTGCCAGCAGTATAGGACTAGCGGGAGGCCTCCTGACAGATACGCAGTATTTT. Translating it yields CASSIGLAGGLLTDTQYF.

This clonotype was seen repeatedly, ten times or more. This chain links TRBV20-1 with TRBJ1-2; D is perhaps TRBD1 (5 bases). Looked up from germline, CDR1 is DFQATT and CDR2 is SNEGSKA (reference sequence). The CDR3 loop spans 15 amino acids. As DNA, the CDR3 is TGCACCATTACGGGACCCCAAAACCCTCGCGGTGGCTACACCTTC. It is translated as CTITGPQNPRGGYTF.

The chain links TRBV14 to TRBJ1-6; 7 positions agree with TRBD1. Trimming removed 4 bases from V and 9 bases from J; junction bases left unmatched: 3. CDR1 SGHDN and CDR2 FVKESK come from the germline V gene. This CDR3 has 13 residues. CDR3 residues: CASSRGGSSPLHF. The DNA for the CDR3 is TGTGCCAGCAGCCGAGGGGGCAGTTCACCCCTCCACTTT.

This clonotype was recorded many times. This chain joins TRBV11-3 and TRBJ2-1; the match to TRBD1 covers 9 bases. J gave up 0 bases and V 5 bases, and 5 bases lay outside the gene matches. CDR1 SGHNT and CDR2 YENEEA come from the germline V gene. There are 16 residues in the CDR3. CDR3 bases: TGTGCCAGCAGCCTGGGGGACAGGGTCTCCTACAATGAGCAGTTCTTC. Its translation is CASSLGDRVSYNEQFF.

Remarks on this clonotype: A much larger clonotype is one base distant, so this may be a read error. This chain uses TRBV15 with TRBJ1-2, with unresolved D. CDR1 is LNHNV and CDR2 is YYDKDF in the germline V gene (reference sequence). There are 15 residues in the CDR3. This CDR3 reads CATSRDGSGNYGHTF. CDR3 bases: TGTGCCACCAGCAGAGACGGCAGCGGTAACTATGGCCACACCTTC.

This clonotype was detected ten times or more. The chain recombines TRBV12-3 or TRBV12-4 with TRBJ2-1; 11 nucleotides match TRBD2. The CDR3 has 16 residues. The V gene end was trimmed by 6 bases and the J gene end by 5 bases; junction bases not matched to a gene: 9. The CDR3 spells CASSKNSGGANNEQFF. CDR3 in DNA: TGTGCCAGCAGCAAAAATAGCGGGGGGGCCAACAATGAGCAGTTCTTC.

The table lists this clonotype with many counts. The chain joins TRBV5-1 to TRBJ1-6, with unresolved D. The germline gives CDR1 SGHRS, CDR2 YFSETQ. The CDR3 length is 14 residues. The V end lost 1 base, the J end lost 5 bases, and 7 bases lay between the germline ends. The DNA for the CDR3 is TGCGCCAGCAGCTTGAATCCCGATAATTCACCCCTCCACTTT. This translates into CASSLNPDNSPLHF.

This chain connects TRBV14 to TRBJ1-2, with 8 bases fitting TRBD1. Germline-derived CDR1 and CDR2 are SGHDN and FVKESK. J was trimmed by 4 bases and V by 5 bases; bases with no gene match: 3. The CDR3 is 13 residues long. Written as DNA, the CDR3 is TGTGCCAGCAGCGCGGACAGGGCCTATGGCTACACCTTC. Translated: CASSADRAYGYTF.

This clonotype was counted many times. The rearrangement uses TRBV4-1 and TRBJ1-6; D unresolved. Germline V gene lookup returns CDR1 MGHRA and CDR2 YSYEKL. The CDR3 sequence is 13 residues long. Trimming shortened V by 2 bases and J by 11 bases, and 10 bases separated the two germline ends. The CDR3 coding sequence is TGCGCCAGCAGCCAATTCTCTGGGGCACCCCTCCACTTT. Translation gives CASSQFSGAPLHF.